A selection of T cell receptor beta chains follows, all from one sample in a study of T-cell memory formation after mild COVID-19. TCRdb re-called the 5' RACE reads with MiXCR, one entry per CDR3 protein. This sample carries fewer than 700,000 distinct CDR3 sequences, less than 25% of them seen once, and the ten largest clones take approximately 8.4%. The sample taken for sequencing was PBMCs or a T cell subset sorted from them (not recorded which). The receptors derive from an adult woman who had mild COVID-19 (a few samples of this study predate the infection). Cell type and time point are not known. Both conserved end residues are part of each CDR3. Fields, in order: clone size, D gene, V gene, J gene, CDR3 length, CDR3 protein, CDR3 DNA. A D gene is named only where the DNA matches it firmly. Where a row states a size, it is once, few, many or the class of an expanded clone; other rows omit it.

clone size: many; D gene: TRBD2; V gene: TRBV3-1; J gene: TRBJ2-5; CDR3 length: 16; CDR3 protein: CASSQGLRGAQETQYF; CDR3 DNA: TGTGCCAGCAGCCAAGGGTTGCGGGGGGCCCAAGAGACCCAGTACTTC
clone size: .; D gene: .; V gene: TRBV20-1; J gene: TRBJ2-1; CDR3 length: 11; CDR3 protein: CSKGPGGEQFF; CDR3 DNA: TGCAGTAAAGGTCCTGGAGGTGAGCAGTTCTTC
clone size: few; D gene: .; V gene: TRBV7-9; J gene: TRBJ1-2; CDR3 length: 13; CDR3 protein: CASSPIGLYGYTF; CDR3 DNA: TGTGCCAGCAGCCCAATTGGACTCTATGGCTACACCTTC
clone size: .; D gene: .; V gene: TRBV7-8; J gene: TRBJ2-7; CDR3 length: 13; CDR3 protein: CASSSGTSYEQYF; CDR3 DNA: TGTGCCAGCAGCTCCGGGACCTCCTACGAGCAGTACTTC
clone size: few; D gene: TRBD2; V gene: TRBV3-1; J gene: TRBJ2-5; CDR3 length: 17; CDR3 protein: CASSQGATSGGLETQYF; CDR3 DNA: TGTGCCAGCAGCCAAGGAGCGACTAGCGGGGGACTCGAGACCCAGTACTTC
clone size: .; D gene: .; V gene: TRBV7-2; J gene: TRBJ1-2; CDR3 length: 16; CDR3 protein: CASSQYLDSSNYGYTF; CDR3 DNA: TGTGCCAGCAGCCAGTACTTGGACAGCTCTAACTATGGCTACACCTTC
clone size: .; D gene: TRBD2; V gene: TRBV12-3/TRBV12-4; J gene: TRBJ2-1; CDR3 length: 15; CDR3 protein: CASSRPQLAGDEQFF; CDR3 DNA: TGTGCCAGCAGTCGACCGCAACTAGCGGGGGATGAGCAGTTCTTC
clone size: few; D gene: .; V gene: TRBV20-1; J gene: TRBJ2-5; CDR3 length: 14; CDR3 protein: CSARGFAGQETQYF; CDR3 DNA: TGCAGTGCTAGAGGCTTTGCAGGGCAAGAGACCCAGTACTTC
clone size: few; D gene: TRBD2; V gene: TRBV20-1; J gene: TRBJ2-3; CDR3 length: 15; CDR3 protein: CSASGASGSRDTQYF; CDR3 DNA: TGCAGTGCTAGTGGGGCTAGCGGGAGTCGAGATACGCAGTATTTT
clone size: .; D gene: TRBD2; V gene: TRBV7-2; J gene: TRBJ2-3; CDR3 length: 16; CDR3 protein: CASSSLAGGPGDTQYF; CDR3 DNA: TGTGCCAGCAGCTCCTTAGCGGGAGGGCCAGGAGATACGCAGTATTTT
clone size: .; D gene: .; V gene: TRBV6-2/TRBV6-3; J gene: TRBJ1-1; CDR3 length: 14; CDR3 protein: CASHQQGFRTEAFF; CDR3 DNA: TGTGCCAGCCACCAGCAGGGGTTTCGGACTGAAGCTTTCTTT
clone size: .; D gene: TRBD1; V gene: TRBV30; J gene: TRBJ1-2; CDR3 length: 14; CDR3 protein: CAWTRGQGNYGYTF; CDR3 DNA: TGTGCCTGGACCCGTGGACAGGGAAACTATGGCTACACCTTC
clone size: .; D gene: .; V gene: TRBV23-1; J gene: TRBJ2-3; CDR3 length: 17; CDR3 protein: CASSQTPPGPAANTQYF; CDR3 DNA: TGCGCCAGCAGTCAAACTCCCCCGGGTCCGGCGGCGAATACGCAGTATTTT
clone size: .; D gene: .; V gene: TRBV7-8; J gene: TRBJ1-5; CDR3 length: 16; CDR3 protein: CASSWRAGVSNQPQHF; CDR3 DNA: TGTGCCAGCAGCTGGAGGGCAGGGGTTAGCAATCAGCCCCAGCATTTT
clone size: .; D gene: TRBD2; V gene: TRBV6-2/TRBV6-3; J gene: TRBJ2-1; CDR3 length: 16; CDR3 protein: CASRRLAGGVYNEQFF; CDR3 DNA: TGTGCCAGCAGGAGACTAGCGGGAGGAGTTTACAATGAGCAGTTCTTC
clone size: few; D gene: .; V gene: TRBV5-5; J gene: TRBJ1-2; CDR3 length: 15; CDR3 protein: CASSPSRVPVYGYTF; CDR3 DNA: TGTGCCAGCAGCCCAAGCAGGGTCCCGGTCTATGGCTACACCTTC
clone size: .; D gene: .; V gene: TRBV20-1; J gene: TRBJ2-5; CDR3 length: 15; CDR3 protein: CSARDSLESGETQYF; CDR3 DNA: TGCAGTGCTAGAGATTCCCTTGAGTCGGGGGAGACCCAGTACTTC
clone size: few; D gene: .; V gene: TRBV3-1; J gene: TRBJ1-1; CDR3 length: 14; CDR3 protein: CASSQLTPNTEAFF; CDR3 DNA: TGTGCCAGCAGCCAGTTAACACCGAACACTGAAGCTTTCTTT
clone size: many; D gene: TRBD1; V gene: TRBV7-2; J gene: TRBJ2-4; CDR3 length: 13; CDR3 protein: CASSFSDRGTQYF; CDR3 DNA: TGTGCCAGCAGCTTTTCGGACAGGGGTACTCAGTACTTC
clone size: .; D gene: TRBD1; V gene: TRBV7-3; J gene: TRBJ2-6; CDR3 length: 18; CDR3 protein: CASSLLGTGFSGANVLTF; CDR3 DNA: TGTGCCAGCAGCTTATTGGGGACAGGGTTTTCTGGGGCCAACGTCCTGACTTTC
clone size: many; D gene: .; V gene: TRBV24-1; J gene: TRBJ2-1; CDR3 length: 15; CDR3 protein: CATSDAATSTDEQFF; CDR3 DNA: TGTGCCACCAGTGACGCGGCAACTAGCACGGATGAGCAGTTCTTC
clone size: .; D gene: TRBD1; V gene: TRBV11-2; J gene: TRBJ2-6; CDR3 length: 19; CDR3 protein: CASSRFPRAGGSGANVLTF; CDR3 DNA: TGTGCCAGCAGCCGTTTCCCCCGGGCAGGGGGCTCTGGGGCCAACGTCCTGACTTTC
clone size: .; D gene: TRBD1; V gene: TRBV6-6; J gene: TRBJ2-7; CDR3 length: 15; CDR3 protein: CASSFPGTGSYEQYF; CDR3 DNA: TGTGCCAGCAGTTTCCCCGGGACAGGCTCCTACGAGCAGTACTTC
clone size: .; D gene: TRBD1; V gene: TRBV9; J gene: TRBJ2-1; CDR3 length: 19; CDR3 protein: CASSVRGQGPRVSYNEQFF; CDR3 DNA: TGTGCCAGCAGCGTTAGGGGACAGGGGCCCCGGGTCTCCTACAATGAGCAGTTCTTC
clone size: few; D gene: .; V gene: TRBV7-9; J gene: TRBJ2-3; CDR3 length: 13; CDR3 protein: CASSARSTDTQYF; CDR3 DNA: TGTGCCAGCAGCGCAAGAAGCACAGATACGCAGTATTTT
clone size: .; D gene: .; V gene: TRBV4-2; J gene: TRBJ1-1; CDR3 length: 15; CDR3 protein: CASSQGGAGNTEAFF; CDR3 DNA: TGTGCCAGCAGCCAAGGGGGGGCGGGTAACACTGAAGCTTTCTTT
clone size: few; D gene: .; V gene: TRBV18; J gene: TRBJ2-2; CDR3 length: 15; CDR3 protein: CASSQGAPVTGELFF; CDR3 DNA: TGTGCCAGCTCACAGGGAGCTCCTGTCACCGGGGAGCTGTTTTTT
clone size: few; D gene: TRBD1; V gene: TRBV15; J gene: TRBJ1-2; CDR3 length: 16; CDR3 protein: CATSRGSAGGPYGYTF; CDR3 DNA: TGTGCCACCAGCAGAGGTTCGGCAGGGGGACCCTATGGCTACACCTTC
clone size: .; D gene: .; V gene: TRBV5-1; J gene: TRBJ2-5; CDR3 length: 14; CDR3 protein: CASSGGRNQETQYF; CDR3 DNA: TGCGCCAGCAGCGGTGGACGGAACCAAGAGACCCAGTACTTC
clone size: .; D gene: TRBD1; V gene: TRBV15; J gene: TRBJ2-3; CDR3 length: 15; CDR3 protein: CATSTDRVRTDTQYF; CDR3 DNA: TGTGCCACCAGCACAGACAGGGTTCGCACAGATACGCAGTATTTT
clone size: .; D gene: .; V gene: TRBV29-1; J gene: TRBJ2-7; CDR3 length: 16; CDR3 protein: CSVGSTGTATHYEQYF; CDR3 DNA: TGCAGCGTTGGATCTACCGGGACCGCAACCCACTACGAGCAGTACTTC
clone size: few; D gene: .; V gene: TRBV5-1; J gene: TRBJ2-1; CDR3 length: 15; CDR3 protein: CASSLGTDSYNEQFF; CDR3 DNA: TGCGCCAGCAGCTTGGGGACCGACTCCTACAATGAGCAGTTCTTC
clone size: few; D gene: .; V gene: TRBV20-1; J gene: TRBJ2-2; CDR3 length: 15; CDR3 protein: CSARDAKFNTGELFF; CDR3 DNA: TGCAGTGCTAGAGATGCGAAGTTCAACACCGGGGAGCTGTTTTTT
clone size: few; D gene: .; V gene: TRBV7-9; J gene: TRBJ1-4; CDR3 length: 14; CDR3 protein: CASTPAGTNEKLFF; CDR3 DNA: TGTGCCAGCACCCCGGCAGGGACTAATGAAAAACTGTTTTTT
clone size: .; D gene: .; V gene: TRBV6-1; J gene: TRBJ2-1; CDR3 length: 15; CDR3 protein: CASSVGTDSGNEQFF; CDR3 DNA: TGTGCCAGCAGTGTCGGGACTGACTCGGGGAATGAGCAGTTCTTC
clone size: .; D gene: TRBD1; V gene: TRBV24-1; J gene: TRBJ2-1; CDR3 length: 16; CDR3 protein: CATSAYRGPSYNEQFF; CDR3 DNA: TGTGCCACCAGTGCTTACAGGGGGCCCTCCTACAATGAGCAGTTCTTC
clone size: .; D gene: TRBD2; V gene: TRBV12-3/TRBV12-4; J gene: TRBJ2-2; CDR3 length: 16; CDR3 protein: CASSHISGTNTGELFF; CDR3 DNA: TGTGCCAGCAGTCACATAAGCGGGACCAACACCGGGGAGCTGTTTTTT
clone size: .; D gene: .; V gene: TRBV6-5; J gene: TRBJ2-1; CDR3 length: 15; CDR3 protein: CASSYSGGPSNEQFF; CDR3 DNA: TGTGCCAGCAGTTACTCGGGGGGGCCTAGTAATGAGCAGTTCTTC
clone size: few; D gene: TRBD2; V gene: TRBV11-2; J gene: TRBJ2-7; CDR3 length: 14; CDR3 protein: CASSHGTRVYEQYF; CDR3 DNA: TGTGCCAGCAGCCACGGGACTAGGGTCTACGAGCAGTACTTC
clone size: .; D gene: TRBD1; V gene: TRBV6-5; J gene: TRBJ2-7; CDR3 length: 15; CDR3 protein: CASSYSGQGNYEQYF; CDR3 DNA: TGTGCCAGCAGTTACTCGGGACAGGGGAACTACGAGCAGTACTTC